This T cell receptor beta chain derives from a study of blood T cell repertoires in COVID-19. Profiling relied on immunoSEQ multiplex PCR, and the TCRdb table lists in-frame clones only, not all of them. The sample includes 200,000 to 250,000 clones, about 84% of them seen just once. Trimming stripped 6 bases from V and 3 bases from J, with 20 bases between. The CDR3 spans 16 residues. The germline V gene has CDR1 LGHDT and CDR2 YNNKEL (reference sequence). The sequence was obtained from a man between 60 and 75 years old who had recovered from COVID-19. The sample consisted of PBMCs or T cells enriched from blood (not recorded which). This chain joins TRBV3-1 (or the pseudogene TRBV3-2) and TRBJ1-1, with D possibly matching TRBD1 (6 bases). CDR3 sequence: CASRSTGTRVYTEAFF. The CDR3 DNA reads as TGTGCCAGCAGATCCACCGGGACAAGAGTGTACACTGAAGCTTTCTTT.